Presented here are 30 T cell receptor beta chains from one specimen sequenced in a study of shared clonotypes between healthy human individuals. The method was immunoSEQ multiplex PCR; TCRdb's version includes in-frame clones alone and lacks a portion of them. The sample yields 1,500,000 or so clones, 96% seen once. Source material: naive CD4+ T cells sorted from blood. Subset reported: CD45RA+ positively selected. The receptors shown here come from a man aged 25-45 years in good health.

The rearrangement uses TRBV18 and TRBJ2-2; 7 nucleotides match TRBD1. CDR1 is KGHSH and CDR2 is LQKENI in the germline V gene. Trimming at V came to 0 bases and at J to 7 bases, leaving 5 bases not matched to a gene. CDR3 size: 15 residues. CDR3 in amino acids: CASSPPRQGSGELFF. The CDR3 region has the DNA TGTGCCAGCTCACCACCGCGACAGGGTAGCGGGGAGCTGTTTTTT.

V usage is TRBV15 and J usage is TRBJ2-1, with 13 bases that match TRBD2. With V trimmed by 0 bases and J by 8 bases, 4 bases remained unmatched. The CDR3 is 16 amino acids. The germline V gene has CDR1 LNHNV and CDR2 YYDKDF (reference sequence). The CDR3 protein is CATSRDIGLAGDEQFF. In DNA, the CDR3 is TGTGCCACCAGCAGAGATATAGGACTAGCGGGGGATGAGCAGTTCTTC.

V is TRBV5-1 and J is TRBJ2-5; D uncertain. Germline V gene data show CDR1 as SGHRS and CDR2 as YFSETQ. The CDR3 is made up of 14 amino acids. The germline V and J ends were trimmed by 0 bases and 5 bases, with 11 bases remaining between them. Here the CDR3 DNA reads TGCGCCAGCAGCTTGGCCAAGATCGCGGAGACCCAGTACTTC. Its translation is CASSLAKIAETQYF.

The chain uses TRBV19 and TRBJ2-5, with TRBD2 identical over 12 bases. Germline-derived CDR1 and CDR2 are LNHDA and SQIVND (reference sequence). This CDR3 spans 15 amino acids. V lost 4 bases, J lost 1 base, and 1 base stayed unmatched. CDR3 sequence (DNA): TGTGCCAGTAGTACGGGACTAGCGGGCCAAGAGACCCAGTACTTC. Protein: CASSTGLAGQETQYF.

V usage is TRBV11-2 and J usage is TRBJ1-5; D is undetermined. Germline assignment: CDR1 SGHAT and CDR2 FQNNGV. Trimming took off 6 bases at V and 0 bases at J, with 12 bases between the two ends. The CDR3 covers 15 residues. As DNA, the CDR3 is TGTGCCAGCAGTCCCTCGTCCTATAGCAATCAGCCCCAGCATTTT. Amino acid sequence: CASSPSSYSNQPQHF.

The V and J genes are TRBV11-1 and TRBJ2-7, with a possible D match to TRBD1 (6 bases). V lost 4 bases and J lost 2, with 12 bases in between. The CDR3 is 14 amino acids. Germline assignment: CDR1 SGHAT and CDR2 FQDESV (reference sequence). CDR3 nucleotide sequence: TGTGCCAGCAGCTCGTCAGGGGAAACCTACGAGCAGTACTTC. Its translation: CASSSSGETYEQYF. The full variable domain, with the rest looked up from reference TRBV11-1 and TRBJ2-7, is EAEVAQSPRYKITEKSQAVAFWCDPISGHATLYWYRQILGQGPELLVQFQDESVVDDSQLPKDRFSAERLKGVDSTLKIQPAELGDSAMYLCASSSSGETYEQYFGPGTRLTVT.

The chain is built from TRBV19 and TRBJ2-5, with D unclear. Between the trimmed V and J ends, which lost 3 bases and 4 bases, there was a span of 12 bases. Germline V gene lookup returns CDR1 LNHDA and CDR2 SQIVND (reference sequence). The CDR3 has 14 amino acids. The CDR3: CASSIDKVGETQYF. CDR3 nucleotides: TGTGCCAGTAGTATCGACAAGGTCGGAGAGACCCAGTACTTC. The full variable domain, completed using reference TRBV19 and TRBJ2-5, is DGGITQSPKYLFRKEGQNVTLSCEQNLNHDAMYWYRQDPGQGLRLIYYSQIVNDFQKGDIAEGYSVSREKKESFPLTVTSAQKNPTAFYLCASSIDKVGETQYFGPGTRLLVL.

The CDR3 protein is CATRFRGLNTEAFF. The CDR3 bases are TGTGCCACCAGATTCAGGGGGTTAAACACTGAAGCTTTCTTT. The gene calls are TRBV7-2 and TRBJ1-1; 7 bases agree with TRBD1. The CDR3 runs 14 residues. V lost 10 bases and J lost 2; bases outside the gene matches: 10. Germline lookup yields CDR1 SGHTA and CDR2 FQGNSA.

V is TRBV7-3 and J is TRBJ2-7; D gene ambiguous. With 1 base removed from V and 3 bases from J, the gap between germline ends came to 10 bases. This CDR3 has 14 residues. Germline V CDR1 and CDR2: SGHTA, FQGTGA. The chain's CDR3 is CASSLNSPNYEQYF. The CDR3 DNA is TGTGCCAGCAGCTTAAATTCCCCCAACTACGAGCAGTACTTC.

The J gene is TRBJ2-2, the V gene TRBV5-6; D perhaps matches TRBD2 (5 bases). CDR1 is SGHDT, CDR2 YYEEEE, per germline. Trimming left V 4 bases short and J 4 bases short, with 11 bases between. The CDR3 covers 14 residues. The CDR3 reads CASSLVSGTGELFF. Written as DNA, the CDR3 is TGTGCCAGCAGCCTCGTAAGCGGCACCGGGGAGCTGTTTTTT.

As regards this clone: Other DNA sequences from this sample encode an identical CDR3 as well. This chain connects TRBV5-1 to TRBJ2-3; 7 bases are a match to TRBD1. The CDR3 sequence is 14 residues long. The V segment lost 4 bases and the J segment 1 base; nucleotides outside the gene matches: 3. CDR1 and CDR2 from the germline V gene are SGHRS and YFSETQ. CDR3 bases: TGCGCCAGCAGCCCAGGACAGGGCACAGATACGCAGTATTTT. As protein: CASSPGQGTDTQYF.

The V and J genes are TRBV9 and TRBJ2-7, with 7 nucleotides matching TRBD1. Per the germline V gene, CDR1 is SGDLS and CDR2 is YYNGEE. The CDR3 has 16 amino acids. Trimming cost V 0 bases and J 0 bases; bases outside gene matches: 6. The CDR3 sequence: CASSVAPDRSSYEQYF. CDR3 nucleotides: TGTGCCAGCAGCGTAGCCCCGGACAGGAGCTCCTACGAGCAGTACTTC.

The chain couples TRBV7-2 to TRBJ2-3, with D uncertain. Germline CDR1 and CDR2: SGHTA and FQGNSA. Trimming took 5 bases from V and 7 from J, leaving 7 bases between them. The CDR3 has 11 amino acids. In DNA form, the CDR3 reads TGTGCCAGCAGCCGAGGCAATACGCAGTATTTT. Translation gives CASSRGNTQYF. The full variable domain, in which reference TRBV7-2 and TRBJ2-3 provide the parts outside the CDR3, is GAGVSQSPSNKVTEKGKDVELRCDPISGHTALYWYRQSLGQGLEFLIYFQGNSAPDKSGLPSDRFSAERTGGSVSTLTIQRTQQEDSAVYLCASSRGNTQYFGPGTRLTVL.

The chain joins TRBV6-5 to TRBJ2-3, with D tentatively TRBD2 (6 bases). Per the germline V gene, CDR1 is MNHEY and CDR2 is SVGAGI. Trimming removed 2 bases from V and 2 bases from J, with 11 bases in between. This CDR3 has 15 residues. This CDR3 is CASSYAGRVTDTQYF. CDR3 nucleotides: TGTGCCAGCAGTTACGCGGGACGCGTCACAGATACGCAGTATTTT.

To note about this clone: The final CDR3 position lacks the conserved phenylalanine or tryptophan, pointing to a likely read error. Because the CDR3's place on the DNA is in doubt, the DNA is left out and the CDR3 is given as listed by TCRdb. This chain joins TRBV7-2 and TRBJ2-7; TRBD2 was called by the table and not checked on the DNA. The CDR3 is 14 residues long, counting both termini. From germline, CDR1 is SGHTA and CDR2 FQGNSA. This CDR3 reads CASSLDSSAGRALI.

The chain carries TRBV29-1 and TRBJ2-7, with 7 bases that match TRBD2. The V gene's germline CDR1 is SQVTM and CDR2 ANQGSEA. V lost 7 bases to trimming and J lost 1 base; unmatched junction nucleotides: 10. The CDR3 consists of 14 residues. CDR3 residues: CSGSLAGASYEQYF. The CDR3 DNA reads TGCAGCGGTTCCCTGGCGGGAGCGTCCTACGAGCAGTACTTC.

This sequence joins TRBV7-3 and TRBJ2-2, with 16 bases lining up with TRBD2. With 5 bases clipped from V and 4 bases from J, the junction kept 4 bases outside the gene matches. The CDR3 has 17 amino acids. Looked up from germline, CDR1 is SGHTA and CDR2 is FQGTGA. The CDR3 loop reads CASSQGLAGGGTGELFF. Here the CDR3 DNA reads TGTGCCAGCAGCCAGGGACTAGCGGGAGGGGGCACCGGGGAGCTGTTTTTT. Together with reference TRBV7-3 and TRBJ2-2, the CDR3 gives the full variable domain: GAGVSQTPSNKVTEKGKYVELRCDPISGHTALYWYRQSLGQGPEFLIYFQGTGAADDSGLPNDRFFAVRPEGSVSTLKIQRTERGDSAVYLCASSQGLAGGGTGELFFGEGSRLTVL.

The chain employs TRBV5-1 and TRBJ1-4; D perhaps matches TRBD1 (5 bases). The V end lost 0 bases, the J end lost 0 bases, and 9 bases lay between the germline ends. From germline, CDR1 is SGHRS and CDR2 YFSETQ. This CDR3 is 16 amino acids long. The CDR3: CASSLGGTPTNEKLFF. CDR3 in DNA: TGCGCCAGCAGCTTGGGCGGGACCCCAACTAATGAAAAACTGTTTTTT.

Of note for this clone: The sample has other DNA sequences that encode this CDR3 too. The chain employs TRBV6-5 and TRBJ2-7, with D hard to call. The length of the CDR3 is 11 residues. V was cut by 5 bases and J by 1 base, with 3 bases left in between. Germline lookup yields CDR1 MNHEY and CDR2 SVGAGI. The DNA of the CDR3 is TGTGCCAGCAGTCAATCCTACGAGCAGTACTTC. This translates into CASSQSYEQYF.

The CDR3 DNA reads TGTGCCAGCAGCTTCTGGGTAGCGGGTAGCTCCTACGAGCAGTACTTC. Translated, it gives CASSFWVAGSSYEQYF. The rearrangement joins TRBV5-4 to TRBJ2-7; 7 positions agree with TRBD2. V dropped 2 bases and J dropped 0; count of bases not matched to a gene: 8. The length of the CDR3 is 16 residues. Germline-derived CDR1 and CDR2 are SGHNT and YYREEE (reference sequence).

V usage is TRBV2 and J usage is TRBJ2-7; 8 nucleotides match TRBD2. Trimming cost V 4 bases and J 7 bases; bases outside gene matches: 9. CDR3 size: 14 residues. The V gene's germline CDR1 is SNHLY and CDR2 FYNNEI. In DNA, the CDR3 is TGTGCCAGCAGTGCTACTGTTAGCGGGGTGGAGCAGTACTTC. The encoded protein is CASSATVSGVEQYF.

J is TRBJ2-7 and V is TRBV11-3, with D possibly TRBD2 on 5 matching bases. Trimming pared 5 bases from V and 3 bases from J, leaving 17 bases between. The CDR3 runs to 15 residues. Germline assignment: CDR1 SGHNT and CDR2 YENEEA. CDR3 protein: CASSHPLGGHYEQYF. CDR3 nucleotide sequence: TGTGCCAGCAGCCATCCTTTAGGCGGGCACTACGAGCAGTACTTC. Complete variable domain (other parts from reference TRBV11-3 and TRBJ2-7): EAGVVQSPRYKIIEKKQPVAFWCNPISGHNTLYWYLQNLGQGPELLIRYENEEAVDDSQLPKDRFSAERLKGVDSTLKIQPAELGDSAVYLCASSHPLGGHYEQYFGPGTRLTVT.

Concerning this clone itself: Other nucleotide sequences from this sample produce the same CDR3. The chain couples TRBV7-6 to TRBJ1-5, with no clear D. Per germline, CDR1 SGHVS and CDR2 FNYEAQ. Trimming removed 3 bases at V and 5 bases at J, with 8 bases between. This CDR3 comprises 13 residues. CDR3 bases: TGTGCCAGCAGCTTGGCAGGTGATCAGCCCCAGCATTTT. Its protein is CASSLAGDQPQHF.

This CDR3 is CASTRYNEQFF. The CDR3 nucleotides read TGTGCCAGCACCAGGTACAATGAGCAGTTCTTC. J is TRBJ2-1 and V is TRBV6-6; D is unclear. This CDR3 is 11 amino acids long. The V gene's germline CDR1 is MNHNY and CDR2 SVGAGI (reference sequence). Trimming took off 7 bases at V and 4 bases at J, with 5 bases between the two ends.

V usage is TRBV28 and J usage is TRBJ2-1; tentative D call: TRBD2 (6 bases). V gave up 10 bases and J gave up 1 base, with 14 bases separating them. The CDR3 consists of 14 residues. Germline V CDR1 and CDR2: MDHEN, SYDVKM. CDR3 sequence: CANGPRGSYNEQFF. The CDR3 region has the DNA TGTGCCAACGGCCCCCGGGGGTCCTACAATGAGCAGTTCTTC.

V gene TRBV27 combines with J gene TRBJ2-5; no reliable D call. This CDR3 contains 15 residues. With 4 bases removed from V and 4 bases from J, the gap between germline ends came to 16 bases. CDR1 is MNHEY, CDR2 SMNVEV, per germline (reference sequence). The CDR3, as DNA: TGTGCCAGCAGTTCCCCCCGTATATCGCCAGAGACCCAGTACTTC. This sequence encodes CASSSPRISPETQYF.

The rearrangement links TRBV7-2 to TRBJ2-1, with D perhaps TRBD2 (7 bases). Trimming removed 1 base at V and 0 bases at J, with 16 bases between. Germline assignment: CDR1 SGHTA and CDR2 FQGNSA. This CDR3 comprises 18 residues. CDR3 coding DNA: TGTGCCAGCAGCTTAGTCTTCGGCGGGGGCAGCTCCTACAATGAGCAGTTCTTC. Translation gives CASSLVFGGGSSYNEQFF. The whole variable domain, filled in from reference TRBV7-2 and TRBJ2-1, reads GAGVSQSPSNKVTEKGKDVELRCDPISGHTALYWYRQSLGQGLEFLIYFQGNSAPDKSGLPSDRFSAERTGGSVSTLTIQRTQQEDSAVYLCASSLVFGGGSSYNEQFFGPGTRLTVL.

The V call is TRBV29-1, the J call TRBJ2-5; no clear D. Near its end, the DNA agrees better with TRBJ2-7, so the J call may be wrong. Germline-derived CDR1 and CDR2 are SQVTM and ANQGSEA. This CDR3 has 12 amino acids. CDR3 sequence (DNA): TGCAGCGTTGAAGATAAGGGATTCGAGCAGTACTTC. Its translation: CSVEDKGFEQYF.

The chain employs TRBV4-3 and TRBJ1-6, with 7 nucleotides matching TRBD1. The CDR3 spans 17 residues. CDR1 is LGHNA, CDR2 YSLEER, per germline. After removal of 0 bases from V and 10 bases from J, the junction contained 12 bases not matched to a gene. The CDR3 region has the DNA TGCGCCAGCAGCCAAGACGATTCCGGGACAGCCAGGTCACCCCTCCACTTT. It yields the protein CASSQDDSGTARSPLHF.

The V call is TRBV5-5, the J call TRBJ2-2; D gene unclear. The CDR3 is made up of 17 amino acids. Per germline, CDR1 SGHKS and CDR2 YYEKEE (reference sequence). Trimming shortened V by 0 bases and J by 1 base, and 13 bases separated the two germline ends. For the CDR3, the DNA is TGTGCCAGCAGCTTGGCCCCGGCTAGATTGAACACCGGGGAGCTGTTTTTT. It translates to CASSLAPARLNTGELFF.